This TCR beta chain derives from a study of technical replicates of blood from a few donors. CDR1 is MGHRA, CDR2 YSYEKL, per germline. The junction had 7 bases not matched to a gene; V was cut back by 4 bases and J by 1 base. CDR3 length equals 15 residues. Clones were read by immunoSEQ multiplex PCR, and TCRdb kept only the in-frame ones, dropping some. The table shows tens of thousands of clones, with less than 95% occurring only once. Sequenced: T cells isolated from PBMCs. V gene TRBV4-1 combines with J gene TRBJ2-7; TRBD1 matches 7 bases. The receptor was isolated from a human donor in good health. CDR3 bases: TGCGCCAGCAGCCGCCCCGGGACAGATTCCTACGAGCAGTACTTC. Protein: CASSRPGTDSYEQYF.